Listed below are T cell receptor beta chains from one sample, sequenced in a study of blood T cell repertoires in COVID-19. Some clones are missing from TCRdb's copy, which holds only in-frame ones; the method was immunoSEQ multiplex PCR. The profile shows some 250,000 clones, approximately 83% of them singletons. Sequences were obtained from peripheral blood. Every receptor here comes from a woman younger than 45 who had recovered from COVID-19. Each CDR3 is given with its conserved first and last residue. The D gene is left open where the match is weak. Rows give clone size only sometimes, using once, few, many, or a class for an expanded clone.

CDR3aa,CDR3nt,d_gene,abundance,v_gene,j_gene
CASSLELGASGNTIYF,TGTGCCAGCAGCTTGGAACTGGGGGCCTCTGGAAACACCATATATTTT,-,-,TRBV5-4,TRBJ1-3
CASSLDGTGNTEAFF,TGTGCCAGCAGCTTGGATGGGACAGGGAACACTGAAGCTTTCTTT,TRBD1,-,TRBV5-4,TRBJ1-1
CASSLRDSPYEQYF,TGTGCCAGCAGCTTACGGGACAGTCCCTACGAGCAGTACTTC,TRBD1,-,TRBV11-3,TRBJ2-7
CASSQGMSGGAIDTQYF,TGTGCCAGCAGCCAAGGGATGAGCGGGGGGGCTATAGATACGCAGTATTTT,TRBD2,-,TRBV3-1/TRBV3-2,TRBJ2-3
CASSQDRGNYGYTF,TGTGCCAGCAGCCAAGACAGGGGTAACTATGGCTACACCTTC,-,few,TRBV4-2,TRBJ1-2
CASIRDRASNQPQHF,TGTGCCAGTATTCGGGACAGAGCAAGCAATCAGCCCCAGCATTTT,TRBD1,-,TRBV19,TRBJ1-5
CASSRGGATETQYF,TGTGCCAGCAGCCGCGGGGGGGCCACAGAGACCCAGTACTTC,TRBD2,few,TRBV11-1,TRBJ2-5
CAISESQGQGGKDTQYF,TGTGCCATCAGTGAGTCTCAAGGACAGGGCGGGAAAGATACGCAGTATTTT,TRBD1,-,TRBV10-3,TRBJ2-3
CASSQVDRDRNSPLHF,TGTGCCAGCAGCCAAGTGGACAGGGACCGTAATTCACCCCTCCACTTT,TRBD1,-,TRBV14,TRBJ1-6
CASSLGSGTDTQYF,TGTGCCAGCAGCTTAGGGAGTGGTACAGATACGCAGTATTTT,-,-,TRBV7-7,TRBJ2-3
CSVVFSDQETQYF,TGCAGCGTTGTATTTAGCGACCAAGAGACCCAGTACTTC,-,-,TRBV29-1,TRBJ2-5
CASSQEAERGGTDTQYF,TGTGCCAGCAGCCAAGAAGCAGAGCGGGGGGGCACAGATACGCAGTATTTT,TRBD2,-,TRBV14,TRBJ2-3
CASSEGLAETQYF,TGTGCCAGCAGTGAGGGACTAGCGGAGACCCAGTACTTC,TRBD2,-,TRBV6-2/TRBV6-3,TRBJ2-5
CASSPATGGLQPQHF,TGTGCCAGCAGCCCCGCCACAGGGGGTCTTCAGCCCCAGCATTTT,TRBD1,-,TRBV2,TRBJ1-5
CASSILREMNTEAFF,TGTGCCAGTAGTATTCTTCGAGAAATGAACACTGAAGCTTTCTTT,-,-,TRBV19,TRBJ1-1